The rows below give T cell receptor beta chains drawn from one sample of a study of blood T cell repertoires in COVID-19. The table came from immunoSEQ multiplex PCR; TCRdb's copy has only in-frame clones and leaves some out. Here the sample spans under 500,000 clones, approximately 90% being singletons. The specimen sequenced was peripheral blood. These receptors were obtained from a woman under 40 with acute or convalescent COVID-19. CDR3s include the opening cysteine and the closing phenylalanine or tryptophan. The D gene is left open where the match is weak. Where a row states a size, it is once, few, many or the class of an expanded clone; other rows omit it.

cdr3_aa | cdr3_nt | j_call | d_call | v_call | clone_size
CASSSTSGAGYNEQFF | TGTGCCAGCAGCTCTACTAGCGGGGCGGGCTACAATGAGCAGTTCTTC | TRBJ2-1 | TRBD2 | TRBV11-3 | .
CASSGGIETGDEKLFF | TGTGCCAGCAGTGGGGGCATTGAGACAGGGGATGAAAAACTGTTTTTT | TRBJ1-4 | TRBD1 | TRBV6-1 | few
CSASSGLAYKNEQYF | TGCAGTGCTAGTTCGGGACTAGCTTATAAGAACGAGCAGTACTTC | TRBJ2-7 | TRBD2 | TRBV20-1 | .
CASSLAGTGGAKETQYF | TGCGCCAGCAGCTTGGCAGGGACAGGGGGGGCCAAAGAGACCCAGTACTTC | TRBJ2-5 | TRBD1 | TRBV5-1 | .
CASSHGQGSYNEQFF | TGTGCCAGCAGCCACGGACAGGGGTCCTACAATGAGCAGTTCTTC | TRBJ2-1 | TRBD1 | TRBV9 | .
CASSHRDPSGGFIYEQFF | TGCGCCAGCAGCCACCGCGACCCTAGCGGGGGGTTCATCTATGAGCAGTTCTTC | TRBJ2-1 | TRBD2 | TRBV4-1 | .
CASSLWGHEQFF | TGTGCCAGCAGCTTATGGGGGCATGAGCAGTTCTTC | TRBJ2-1 | . | TRBV7-6 | .
CASRRLGSYEQYF | TGTGCCAGCAGGAGACTAGGCTCCTACGAGCAGTACTTC | TRBJ2-7 | . | TRBV2 | few
CASRTQGGTGELFF | TGTGCCAGTAGGACGCAGGGTGGGACCGGGGAGCTGTTTTTT | TRBJ2-2 | . | TRBV19 | .
CASEGTSSYEQYF | TGTGCCAGCGAAGGGACAAGCTCCTACGAGCAGTACTTC | TRBJ2-7 | . | TRBV2 | once
CASSLTPNYGYTF | TGTGCCAGCAGCCTCACACCGAACTATGGCTACACCTTC | TRBJ1-2 | . | TRBV2 | .
CASSLGQGTNTGELFF | TGTGCCAGCAGCCTGGGACAGGGAACGAACACCGGGGAGCTGTTTTTT | TRBJ2-2 | TRBD1 | TRBV27 | .
CASSYRDRATYNEQFF | TGTGCCAGCAGTTACCGGGACAGGGCCACCTACAATGAGCAGTTCTTC | TRBJ2-1 | TRBD1 | TRBV6-5 | once